This T cell receptor beta chain appears in the sequencing data of a study of cytomegalovirus exposure and HLA in healthy donors. The PCR was carried out with 60 Vbeta primers and 13 Jbeta primers. The authors' processing: An analysis performed later counted 75 million to 80 million unique TCR beta chains (around 9.9 million of them shared). The protocol was immunoSEQ multiplex PCR, while the TCRdb copy is restricted to in-frame clones and leaves out a portion. Clonal size and the V and J genes are those of that table, whereas D and trimming came from the DNA. The repertoire holds some 200,000 clones, around 79% seen once, with 1.5% to 1.7% in the top ten. The ends were cut back, 1 base at V and 13 bases at J, with 13 bases in the middle. The CDR3 has 13 amino acids. CDR1 is SEHNR, CDR2 FQNEAQ, per germline (reference sequence).

The clonotype was recovered from a girl aged 5-17 years in good health and CMV-seropositive. Sequenced sample: PBMCs. The chain has TRBV7-9 and TRBJ1-4; D gene uncertain. CDR3 loop: CASSLDGDLVLFF. CDR3 in DNA: TGTGCCAGCAGCTTAGACGGGGATTTGGTACTGTTTTTT.